This paragraph covers one T cell receptor (beta chain) sequence. Its antigen is still unknown. TCRdb's table, derived via immunoSEQ multiplex PCR, lists solely in-frame clones and lacks some. The profile shows some 170,000 clones, 70% to 90% of them singletons. The data stem from a study of T cell responses to AZD1222 COVID-19 vaccine. The study, taken as a whole, reports: Across the whole spike, CD4 TCRs peaked at regions 160-218 and 743-854. Scientists sampled the repertoires only once the peak T cell response had passed.

CDR3 length: 12 amino acids. CDR1 GTSNPN and CDR2 SVGIG come from the germline V gene (reference sequence). V was pared by 5 bases and J by 6 bases, with 7 bases of the junction left unmatched. The sequenced sample was peripheral blood, obtained 28 days after the second dose of the MenACWY control vaccine. The chain has TRBV30 and TRBJ2-7; 7 bases map to TRBD1. The sequence was collected from an adult who received the MenACWY meningococcal vaccine as a control. The CDR3 DNA reads TGTGCCTGGGGACAGGCCCCCTCCGAGCAGTACTTC. It codes for CAWGQAPSEQYF.